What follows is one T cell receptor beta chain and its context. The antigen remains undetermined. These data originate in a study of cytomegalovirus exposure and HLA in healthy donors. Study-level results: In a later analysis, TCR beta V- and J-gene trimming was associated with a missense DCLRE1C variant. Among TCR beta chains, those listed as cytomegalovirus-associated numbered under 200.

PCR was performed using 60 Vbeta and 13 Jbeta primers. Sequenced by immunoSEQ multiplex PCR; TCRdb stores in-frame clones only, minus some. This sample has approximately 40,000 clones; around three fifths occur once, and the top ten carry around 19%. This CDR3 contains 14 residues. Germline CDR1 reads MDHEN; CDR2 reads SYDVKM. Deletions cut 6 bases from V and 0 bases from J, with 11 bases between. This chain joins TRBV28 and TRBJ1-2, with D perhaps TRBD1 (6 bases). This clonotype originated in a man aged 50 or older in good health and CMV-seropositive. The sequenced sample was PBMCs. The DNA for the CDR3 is TGTGCCAGCAGGAAGGGGGGGTCTAACTATGGCTACACCTTC. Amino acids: CASRKGGSNYGYTF.